This record looks at one T cell receptor beta chain sequence and its context. Its antigen is as yet unknown. The data are from a study of cytomegalovirus exposure and HLA in healthy donors. Trimming at V came to 3 bases and at J to 3 bases, leaving 10 bases not matched to a gene. From germline, CDR1 is SQVTM and CDR2 ANQGSEA. This CDR3 has 15 residues. Each donor was healthy, and each was a bone marrow donor. The PCR contained 60 Vbeta and 13 Jbeta primers. Repertoires were generated with immunoSEQ multiplex PCR, while TCRdb's copy carries only in-frame clones and drops some. The top ten hold around 3.6% of the sample, which has 36,000 or so clones, roughly 84% seen once. Study observations and caveats: Segments of the TCR beta V type were, in most cases, productive about 87% or about 30% of the time in an earlier analysis. The analysis excluded some indistinguishable V segments, including TRBV6-2 and TRBV6-3. There were reportedly fewer N-insertions in an Asian-associated ancestry cluster than the approximately 700-donor mean, in a later analysis.

The chain has TRBV29-1 and TRBJ1-2; 7 bases map to TRBD1. This clonotype was obtained from a woman between 18 and 29 years old in good health and CMV-seronegative. Sequencing used PBMCs. CDR3 in amino acids: CSVDLGQGGYYGYTF. CDR3 bases: TGCAGCGTTGACCTCGGCCAGGGGGGCTACTATGGCTACACCTTC. The variable domain in full, with the rest retrieved from reference TRBV29-1 and TRBJ1-2, is SAVISQKPSRDICQRGTSLTIQCQVDSQVTMMFWYRQQPGQSLTLIATANQGSEATYESGFVIDKFPISRPNLTFSTLTVSNMSPEDSSIYLCSVDLGQGGYYGYTFGSGTRLTVV.